These T cell receptor beta chains were read from a single sample in a study of regulatory T cells in long-lasting Graves disease. Each CDR3 protein gets one entry after TCRdb re-called the multiplex PCR reads with MiXCR. This table holds about 620,000 distinct CDR3 sequences, about 15% found once. This sample was also put to use in a study of T cells in Graves' hyperthyroidism and ophthalmopathy.

The input for sequencing was peripheral blood mononuclear cells (PBMCs), taken at new diagnosis, from a patient treated with antithyroid drugs. These receptors were collected from a woman under 40 with Graves disease. Each CDR3 is given with its conserved first and last residue. D genes are given only for firm matches. Only part of the rows carry a size: once, few, many, or a class if the clone is expanded.

d_gene: -; v_gene: TRBV19; abundance: few; j_gene: TRBJ2-7; CDR3aa: CASSTSGSRPYEQYF; CDR3nt: TGTGCCAGTAGTACCTCAGGGTCAAGGCCCTACGAGCAGTACTTC
d_gene: TRBD1; v_gene: TRBV27; abundance: many; j_gene: TRBJ1-4; CDR3aa: CASSVQGEGEKLFF; CDR3nt: TGTGCCAGCAGTGTACAGGGGGAGGGGGAAAAACTGTTTTTT
d_gene: -; v_gene: TRBV20-1; abundance: few; j_gene: TRBJ2-1; CDR3aa: CSARLLEDIVNEQFF; CDR3nt: TGCAGTGCTAGACTGTTGGAAGATATAGTCAATGAGCAGTTCTTC
d_gene: -; v_gene: TRBV10-3; abundance: -; j_gene: TRBJ1-5; CDR3aa: CAIQGDSNQPQHF; CDR3nt: TGTGCCATCCAAGGGGATAGCAATCAGCCCCAGCATTTT
d_gene: TRBD1; v_gene: TRBV11-2; abundance: -; j_gene: TRBJ1-2; CDR3aa: CASSPTGQGSYGYTF; CDR3nt: TGTGCCAGCAGCCCAACGGGACAGGGAAGCTATGGCTACACCTTC
d_gene: -; v_gene: TRBV30; abundance: few; j_gene: TRBJ1-4; CDR3aa: CAWDRPGQTEGELFF; CDR3nt: TGTGCCTGGGACAGGCCCGGCCAAACAGAGGGGGAACTGTTTTTT
d_gene: -; v_gene: TRBV28; abundance: few; j_gene: TRBJ1-5; CDR3aa: CASSEGGGEPQHF; CDR3nt: TGTGCCAGCAGTGAGGGGGGGGGGGAGCCCCAGCATTTT
d_gene: TRBD2; v_gene: TRBV3-1; abundance: -; j_gene: TRBJ2-1; CDR3aa: CASSQVAGLHNEQFF; CDR3nt: TGTGCCAGCAGCCAAGTAGCGGGGCTACACAATGAGCAGTTCTTC
d_gene: -; v_gene: TRBV28; abundance: many; j_gene: TRBJ2-7; CDR3aa: CASGWGPSYEQYF; CDR3nt: TGTGCCAGCGGATGGGGGCCATCCTACGAGCAGTACTTC
d_gene: -; v_gene: TRBV14; abundance: -; j_gene: TRBJ2-7; CDR3aa: CASSQRVREPSRGEGIYEQYF; CDR3nt: TGTGCCAGCAGCCAACGCGTGAGGGAGCCTAGTAGGGGGGAGGGGATCTACGAGCAGTACTTC
d_gene: TRBD1; v_gene: TRBV5-1; abundance: -; j_gene: TRBJ2-3; CDR3aa: CASSLAGQGVDTQYF; CDR3nt: TGCGCCAGCAGCTTGGCTGGACAGGGAGTAGATACGCAGTATTTT
d_gene: TRBD2; v_gene: TRBV24-1; abundance: few; j_gene: TRBJ2-3; CDR3aa: CATSGVASGSGTDTQYF; CDR3nt: TGTGCCACCAGTGGGGTTGCTAGCGGGAGTGGTACAGATACGCAGTATTTT
d_gene: TRBD1; v_gene: TRBV7-8; abundance: many; j_gene: TRBJ2-7; CDR3aa: CASSARQGAGEQYF; CDR3nt: TGTGCCAGCAGCGCAAGACAGGGGGCAGGCGAGCAGTACTTC
d_gene: -; v_gene: TRBV28; abundance: many; j_gene: TRBJ2-1; CDR3aa: CASTPEQGGNYNEQFF; CDR3nt: TGTGCCAGCACCCCGGAACAGGGAGGAAACTACAATGAGCAGTTCTTC
d_gene: -; v_gene: TRBV12-3/TRBV12-4; abundance: many; j_gene: TRBJ1-5; CDR3aa: CASSPTTDSNQPQHF; CDR3nt: TGTGCCAGCAGTCCTACGACGGATAGCAATCAGCCCCAGCATTTT
d_gene: TRBD1; v_gene: TRBV28; abundance: many; j_gene: TRBJ1-1; CDR3aa: CASRSRGATEAFF; CDR3nt: TGTGCCAGCAGATCCAGGGGGGCCACTGAAGCTTTCTTT
d_gene: TRBD2; v_gene: TRBV20-1; abundance: few; j_gene: TRBJ2-1; CDR3aa: CSARAKTSGKYNEQFF; CDR3nt: TGCAGTGCTAGAGCCAAAACTAGCGGGAAGTACAATGAGCAGTTCTTC
d_gene: TRBD2; v_gene: TRBV10-3; abundance: few; j_gene: TRBJ2-3; CDR3aa: CAISPGTSGADTQYF; CDR3nt: TGTGCCATCAGTCCCGGGACTAGCGGGGCAGATACGCAGTATTTT
d_gene: TRBD2; v_gene: TRBV11-2; abundance: many; j_gene: TRBJ2-1; CDR3aa: CASSLASVGLAGKYNEQFF; CDR3nt: TGTGCCAGCAGCTTAGCTTCAGTGGGTTTAGCGGGAAAATACAATGAGCAGTTCTTC
d_gene: -; v_gene: TRBV6-1; abundance: few; j_gene: TRBJ2-1; CDR3aa: CASTGTRAGARRGEQFF; CDR3nt: TGTGCCAGCACCGGTACCCGGGCAGGGGCGAGGAGGGGTGAGCAGTTCTTC
d_gene: -; v_gene: TRBV5-1; abundance: -; j_gene: TRBJ2-1; CDR3aa: CASNPRRGSAEQFF; CDR3nt: TGTGCCAGCAACCCCCGTCGGGGTAGTGCCGAGCAGTTCTTC
d_gene: TRBD1; v_gene: TRBV10-1; abundance: -; j_gene: TRBJ1-6; CDR3aa: CASRDSLGSPLHF; CDR3nt: TGCGCCAGCCGGGACAGTTTGGGTTCACCCCTCCACTTT
d_gene: -; v_gene: TRBV27; abundance: few; j_gene: TRBJ1-6; CDR3aa: CASSLKRASSPLHF; CDR3nt: TGTGCCAGCAGTTTAAAACGGGCCTCTTCACCCCTCCACTTT
d_gene: TRBD1; v_gene: TRBV7-9; abundance: many; j_gene: TRBJ1-5; CDR3aa: CASSLTSSTGNQPQHF; CDR3nt: TGTGCCAGCAGCTTAACATCCTCGACAGGGAATCAGCCCCAGCATTTT
d_gene: TRBD2; v_gene: TRBV29-1; abundance: once; j_gene: TRBJ2-2; CDR3aa: CSVRHPRGGTNTGELFF; CDR3nt: TGCAGCGTCCGCCACCCACGCGGGGGTACGAACACCGGGGAGCTGTTTTTT
d_gene: -; v_gene: TRBV6-1; abundance: many; j_gene: TRBJ2-7; CDR3aa: CASHPAALYEQYF; CDR3nt: TGTGCCTCCCACCCCGCTGCTCTCTACGAGCAGTACTTC
d_gene: TRBD2; v_gene: TRBV20-1; abundance: -; j_gene: TRBJ2-1; CDR3aa: CSAQIPLSGRLLEQFF; CDR3nt: TGCAGTGCCCAAATCCCACTAAGCGGGAGATTGCTTGAGCAGTTCTTC
d_gene: TRBD2; v_gene: TRBV29-1; abundance: many; j_gene: TRBJ2-3; CDR3aa: CSVSGMLSDTQYF; CDR3nt: TGCAGCGTGAGCGGGATGTTATCAGATACGCAGTATTTT
d_gene: -; v_gene: TRBV20-1; abundance: -; j_gene: TRBJ1-2; CDR3aa: CSASPGGGYTF; CDR3nt: TGCAGTGCTAGCCCGGGTGGAGGCTACACCTTC